A single sample gave rise to the 15 T cell receptor beta chains below, sequenced in a study of CD8 T cells in Susac syndrome (dated by TCRdb to about 2019). Receptor libraries were prepared by the immunoSEQ multiplex PCR assay. RNA was extracted using the RNeasy kit, and roughly 0.5 to 1 ug of the RNA was reverse transcribed with random hexamers. TCRdb reran the public reads through fastp at Q25 and MiXCR, keeping productive beta chains. Duplicate CDR3 protein sequences are folded into a single record with the most common DNA and genes. For this sample there are around 80,000 distinct CDR3 sequences; around 94% appear just once. The ten largest clones represent about 0.25% of the sample. Sequencing used CD8+ T cells from PBMCs. The receptors derive from a human donor in good health.

The gene calls are TRBV6-2 or TRBV6-3 and TRBJ2-7, with 7 bases aligning to TRBD1. Germline CDR1 MNHEY, CDR2 SVGEGT. V shed 6 bases, J shed 0 bases, and the junction held 5 bases outside the gene matches. This CDR3 is 14 amino acids long. CDR3 in DNA: TGTGCCAGCAGACACGGACAGGCCTCCTACGAGCAGTACTTC. As protein: CASRHGQASYEQYF.

V and J are TRBV11-2 and TRBJ2-1; D gene uncertain. The CDR3 extends over 15 amino acids. V was trimmed by 2 bases and J by 10 bases, leaving 18 bases between them. Germline V gene data show CDR1 as SGHAT and CDR2 as FQNNGV. In DNA form, the CDR3 reads TGTGCCAGCAGCTTAACAGCATCATCATCGTGGGAGCAGTTCTTC. Translating gives CASSLTASSSWEQFF. The full variable domain, its missing parts supplied by reference TRBV11-2 and TRBJ2-1, is EAGVAQSPRYKIIEKRQSVAFWCNPISGHATLYWYQQILGQGPKLLIQFQNNGVVDDSQLPKDRFSAERLKGVDSTLKIQPAKLEDSAVYLCASSLTASSSWEQFFGPGTRLTVL.

V is TRBV9 and J is TRBJ2-3, with 10 bases aligning to TRBD2. CDR3 length: 15 amino acids. Losses at the gene ends were 3 bases for V and 2 bases for J; bases not matched to a gene: 3. Per germline, CDR1 SGDLS and CDR2 YYNGEE. The CDR3 DNA sequence: TGTGCCAGCAGCGCGGGACTAGCGTACACAGATACGCAGTATTTT. This translates into CASSAGLAYTDTQYF.

The chain employs TRBV27 and TRBJ2-2, with TRBD2 identical over 9 bases. Germline V gives CDR1 MNHEY, CDR2 SMNVEV (reference sequence). J lost 7 bases, V lost 1 base, and 13 bases had no gene match. The CDR3 is made up of 18 amino acids. CDR3 DNA sequence: TGTGCCAGCAGTTTATTCGGGGTAGCGGGAGTGTTGGTCGGGGAGCTGTTTTTT. It translates to CASSLFGVAGVLVGELFF.

The V gene is TRBV4-1, the J gene TRBJ1-2, with D maybe TRBD1 (5 bases). The length of the CDR3 is 15 residues. V was trimmed by 0 bases and J by 6 bases, leaving 14 bases between them. The germline V gene has CDR1 MGHRA and CDR2 YSYEKL. The CDR3 loop reads CASSQEGKMGHGYTF. CDR3 bases: TGCGCCAGCAGCCAAGAGGGGAAGATGGGGCATGGCTACACCTTC.

The rearrangement links TRBV12-3 or TRBV12-4 to TRBJ2-7; the D gene is possibly TRBD1 (6 bases). V was trimmed by 1 base and J by 2 bases, leaving 9 bases between them. CDR3 length: 14 amino acids. The CDR3 DNA is TGTGCCAGCAGTTTAGGGGACAAGGCCTACGAGCAGTACTTC. It is translated as CASSLGDKAYEQYF.

The chain combines TRBV4-1 with TRBJ2-7, with D uncertain. This CDR3 comprises 12 residues. The V end lost 0 bases, the J end lost 9 bases, and 9 bases lay between the germline ends. Germline CDR1 MGHRA, CDR2 YSYEKL. The CDR3 coding sequence is TGCGCCAGCAGCCAAGAGTACGATTTGCAGTACTTC. This codes for CASSQEYDLQYF.

The rearrangement links TRBV14 to TRBJ2-7; no firm D call. Trimming shortened V by 3 bases and J by 6 bases, and 24 bases separated the two germline ends. The CDR3 loop spans 17 amino acids. Per germline, CDR1 SGHDN and CDR2 FVKESK. CDR3 protein: CASSQGSVGLRAREQYV. DNA for the CDR3: TGTGCCAGCAGCCAGGGCTCGGTCGGTCTAAGGGCGCGCGAGCAGTACGTC.

This clonotype was seen a single time. This rearrangement joins TRBV29-1 to TRBJ2-1, with D possibly matching TRBD1 (6 bases). Deletions cut 3 bases from V and 3 bases from J, with 9 bases between. The germline V gene encodes CDR1 SQVTM and CDR2 ANQGSEA. CDR3 size: 13 residues. CDR3 DNA sequence: TGCAGCGTTGATTGGACAGACTACAATGAGCAGTTCTTC. Translated: CSVDWTDYNEQFF.

This clonotype was detected only a few times. The chain carries TRBV15 and TRBJ2-6, with D unclear. CDR3 length equals 16 residues. Trimming took 0 bases from V and 0 from J, leaving 6 bases between them. Germline loops: CDR1 LNHNV, CDR2 YYDKDF (reference sequence). CDR3 loop: CATSRDSSSGANVLTF. The CDR3 bases are TGTGCCACCAGCAGAGATTCCAGCTCTGGGGCCAACGTCCTGACTTTC.

This rearrangement joins TRBV5-1 to TRBJ1-2; 12 bases fit TRBD1. The CDR3 extends over 17 amino acids. V shed 0 bases and J 3 bases; nucleotides not matched to a gene: 6. Germline-derived CDR1 and CDR2 are SGHRS and YFSETQ. CDR3 sequence reads: CASSLEGTGGEDYGYTF. For the CDR3, the DNA is TGCGCCAGCAGCTTGGAGGGGACAGGGGGCGAAGACTATGGCTACACCTTC.

This clonotype was picked up a small number of times. J is TRBJ1-1 and V is TRBV4-1; possible D gene TRBD1, 5 bases. Germline CDR1 reads MGHRA; CDR2 reads YSYEKL. The V and J ends lost 1 base and 6 bases respectively, with 12 bases between them. The CDR3 has 14 residues. CDR3 sequence reads: CASSQVGEGAEAFF. The CDR3 DNA sequence: TGCGCCAGCAGCCAAGTTGGGGAAGGGGCTGAAGCTTTCTTT.

This rearrangement joins TRBV28 to TRBJ2-7; D gene ambiguous. Trimming took 4 bases from V and 2 from J, leaving 15 bases between them. This CDR3 has 15 residues. Germline CDR1 and CDR2: MDHEN and SYDVKM. CDR3 sequence: CASSSTLSVPYEQYV. For the CDR3, the DNA is TGTGCCAGCAGTTCCACACTCTCGGTCCCCTACGAGCAGTACGTC.

The gene calls are TRBV20-1 and TRBJ2-7; no clear D gene. The CDR3 runs to 17 residues. V was pared by 4 bases and J by 3 bases, with 25 bases between. Per the germline V gene, CDR1 is DFQATT and CDR2 is SNEGSKA (reference sequence). This CDR3 reads CSAIARNRRMGGYEQYF. The CDR3 DNA reads as TGCAGTGCTATAGCCCGCAACCGTCGGATGGGTGGCTACGAGCAGTACTTC.

The chain recombines TRBV7-3 with TRBJ2-3; 10 nucleotides agree with TRBD2. CDR3 length equals 15 residues. The J segment lost 7 bases and the V segment lost 4 bases, leaving 8 bases of the junction unmatched. The germline CDR1 and CDR2 sequences are SGHTA and FQGTGA. CDR3 bases: TGTGCCAGCAGCTCCCTAGCGGGGGCAAGGAATACGCAGTATTTT. It translates to CASSSLAGARNTQYF.